A single T cell receptor (beta chain) is shown here with its context. Its antigen is undetermined. V trimming: 0 bases; J trimming: 8 bases; junction bases outside the gene matches: 7. The CDR3 sequence is 16 residues long. CDR1 and CDR2 from the germline V gene are LGHNA and YSLEER. This sample was included in a study of T cell responses to AZD1222 COVID-19 vaccine. Study details: Analyses pooled second doses at about 4 or about 12 weeks. Study-level findings and limits: Spike-specific TCR breadth and depth went up after people got two AZD1222 doses.

Clones were read by immunoSEQ multiplex PCR, and TCRdb kept only the in-frame ones, dropping some. The sample yields roughly 180,000 clones, around nine tenths seen once. Here the sequenced sample was peripheral blood, taken on day 0 of AZD1222 vaccination. The receptor was derived from an adult in good health. V usage is TRBV4-3 and J usage is TRBJ2-2; 9 bases agree with TRBD2. Written as DNA, the CDR3 is TGCGCCAGCAGCCAAGATCTGCGAGCGGGAGGAGGGGAGCTGTTTTTT. This encodes CASSQDLRAGGGELFF.